The clone carrying this T cell receptor beta chain was observed a few times. The entry originates in a study of CD8+ T cells in alopecia areata. The sequencing template was cDNA reverse transcribed from extracted RNA. Libraries were prepared by immunoSEQ multiplex PCR; TCRdb keeps only in-frame clonotypes and omits some of them. The sample records roughly 120,000 clones, less than 70% being singletons. The CDR3 is 14 amino acids. In germline, CDR1 is SGHVS, CDR2 FQNEAQ. Losses at the gene ends were 7 bases for V and 5 bases for J; bases not matched to a gene: 9. The sequence was collected from a human donor in good health. The rearrangement links TRBV7-8 to TRBJ2-5, with 8 bases matching TRBD1. The sequenced sample was CD4+ T cells sorted from blood. The CDR3 region is CASIETGVGETQYF. For the CDR3, the DNA is TGTGCCAGCATAGAGACAGGGGTAGGGGAGACCCAGTACTTC.